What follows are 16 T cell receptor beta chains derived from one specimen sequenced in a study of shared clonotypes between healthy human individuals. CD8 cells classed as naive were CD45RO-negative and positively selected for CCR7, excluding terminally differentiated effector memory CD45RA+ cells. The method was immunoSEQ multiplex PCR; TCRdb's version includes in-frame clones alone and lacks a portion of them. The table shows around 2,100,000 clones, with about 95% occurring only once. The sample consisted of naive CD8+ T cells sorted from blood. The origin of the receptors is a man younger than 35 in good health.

CDR3 protein: CASSDAWEATNEKLFF. CDR3 bases: TGCGCCAGCAGCGATGCGTGGGAGGCAACTAATGAAAAACTGTTTTTT. The chain carries TRBV5-1 and TRBJ1-4, with no clear D. V was shortened by 4 bases and J by 0 bases, with 13 bases between the two germline ends. Germline CDR1 reads SGHRS; CDR2 reads YFSETQ. The CDR3 has 16 residues.

The CDR3 DNA is TGTGCCAGCAGCTCCACGGGGTGGGGAAATGGCTACACCTTC. Translated: CASSSTGWGNGYTF. The genes are TRBV5-6 and TRBJ1-2; D unresolved. The V and J ends lost 3 bases and 6 bases respectively, with 15 bases between them. The CDR3 sequence is 14 residues long. Per the germline V gene, CDR1 is SGHDT and CDR2 is YYEEEE.

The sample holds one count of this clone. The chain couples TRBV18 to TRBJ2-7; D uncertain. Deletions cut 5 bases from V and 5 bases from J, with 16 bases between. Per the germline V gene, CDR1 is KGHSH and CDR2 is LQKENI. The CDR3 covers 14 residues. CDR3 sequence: CASSVWGEPDEQYF. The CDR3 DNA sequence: TGTGCCAGCTCAGTCTGGGGTGAACCCGACGAGCAGTACTTC.

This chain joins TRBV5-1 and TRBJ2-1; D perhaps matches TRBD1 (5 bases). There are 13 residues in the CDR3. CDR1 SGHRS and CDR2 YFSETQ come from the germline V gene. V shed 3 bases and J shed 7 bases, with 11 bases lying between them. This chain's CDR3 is CASSSDTSNEQFF. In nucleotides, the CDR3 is TGCGCCAGCAGCTCGGACACTTCAAATGAGCAGTTCTTC. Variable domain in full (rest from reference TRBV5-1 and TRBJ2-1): KAGVTQTPRYLIKTRGQQVTLSCSPISGHRSVSWYQQTPGQGLQFLFEYFSETQRNKGNFPGRFSGRQFSNSRSEMNVSTLELGDSALYLCASSSDTSNEQFFGPGTRLTVL.

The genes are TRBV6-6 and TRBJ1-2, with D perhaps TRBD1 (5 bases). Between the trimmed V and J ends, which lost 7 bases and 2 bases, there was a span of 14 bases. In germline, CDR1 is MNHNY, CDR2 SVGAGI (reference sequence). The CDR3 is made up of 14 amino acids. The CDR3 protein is CASTPSAGNYGYTF. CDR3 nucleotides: TGTGCCAGCACCCCTTCGGCAGGGAACTATGGCTACACCTTC.

As DNA, the CDR3 is TGTGCCAGCAGCCAAGCAGGGGGCTACGAGCAGTACTTC. Translated: CASSQAGGYEQYF. The genes are TRBV14 and TRBJ2-7; 7 bases fit TRBD1. Looked up from germline, CDR1 is SGHDN and CDR2 is FVKESK. V shed 1 base and J 3 bases; nucleotides not matched to a gene: 0. CDR3 length: 13 amino acids.

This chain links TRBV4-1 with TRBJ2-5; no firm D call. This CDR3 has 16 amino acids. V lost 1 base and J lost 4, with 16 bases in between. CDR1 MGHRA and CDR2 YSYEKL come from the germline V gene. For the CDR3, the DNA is TGCGCCAGCAGCCAAGTTGCGGACGATAATAGAGAGACCCAGTACTTC. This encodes CASSQVADDNRETQYF.

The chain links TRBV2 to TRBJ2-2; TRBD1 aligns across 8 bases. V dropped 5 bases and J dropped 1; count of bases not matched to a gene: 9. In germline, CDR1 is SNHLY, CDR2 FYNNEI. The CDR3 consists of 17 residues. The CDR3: CASSNPGDRLNTGELFF. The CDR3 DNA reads TGTGCCAGCAGTAACCCAGGGGACAGGTTGAACACCGGGGAGCTGTTTTTT.

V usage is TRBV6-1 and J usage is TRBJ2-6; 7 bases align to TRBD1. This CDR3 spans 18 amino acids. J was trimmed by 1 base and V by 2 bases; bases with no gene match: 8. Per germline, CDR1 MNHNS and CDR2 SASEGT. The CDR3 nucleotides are TGTGCCAGCAGTGAATCCGGGACAGAGGGATCTGGGGCCAACGTCCTGACTTTC. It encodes CASSESGTEGSGANVLTF.

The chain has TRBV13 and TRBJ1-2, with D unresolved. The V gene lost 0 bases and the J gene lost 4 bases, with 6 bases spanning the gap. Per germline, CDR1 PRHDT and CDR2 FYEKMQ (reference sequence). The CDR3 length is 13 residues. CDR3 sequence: CASSLGGSYGYTF. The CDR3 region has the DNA TGTGCCAGCAGCTTAGGGGGCAGCTATGGCTACACCTTC.

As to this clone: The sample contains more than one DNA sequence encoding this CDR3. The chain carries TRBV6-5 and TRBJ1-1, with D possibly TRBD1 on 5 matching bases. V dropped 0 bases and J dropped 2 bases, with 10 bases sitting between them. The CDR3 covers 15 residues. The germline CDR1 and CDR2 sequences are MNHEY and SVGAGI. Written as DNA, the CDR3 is TGTGCCAGCAGTTACTCTGAGGGACCAAACACTGAAGCTTTCTTT. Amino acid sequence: CASSYSEGPNTEAFF.

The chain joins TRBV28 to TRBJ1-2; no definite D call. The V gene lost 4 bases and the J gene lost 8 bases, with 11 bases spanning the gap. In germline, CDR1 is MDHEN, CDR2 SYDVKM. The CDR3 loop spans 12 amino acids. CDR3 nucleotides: TGTGCCAGCAGTTCCGCCAGCGAGGGCTACACCTTC. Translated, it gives CASSSASEGYTF.

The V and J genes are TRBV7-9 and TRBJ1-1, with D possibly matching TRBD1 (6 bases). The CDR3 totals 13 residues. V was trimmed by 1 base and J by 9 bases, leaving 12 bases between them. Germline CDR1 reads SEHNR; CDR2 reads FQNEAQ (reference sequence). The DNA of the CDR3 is TGTGCCAGCAGCTTAGTAGGTGGGGGCCAAGCTTTCTTT. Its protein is CASSLVGGGQAFF.

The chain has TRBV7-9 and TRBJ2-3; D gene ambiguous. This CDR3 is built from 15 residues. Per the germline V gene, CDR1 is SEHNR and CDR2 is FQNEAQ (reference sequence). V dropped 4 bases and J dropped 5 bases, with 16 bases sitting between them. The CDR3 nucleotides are TGTGCCAGCAGCTCTCAAGGTGGGGTTGGAGATACGCAGTATTTT. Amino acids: CASSSQGGVGDTQYF.

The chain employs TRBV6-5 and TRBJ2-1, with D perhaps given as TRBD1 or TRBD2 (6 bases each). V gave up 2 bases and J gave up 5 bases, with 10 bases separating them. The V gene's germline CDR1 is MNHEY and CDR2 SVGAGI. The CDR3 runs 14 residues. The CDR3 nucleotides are TGTGCCAGCAGTTACAGGGGGGTGAACAATGAGCAGTTCTTC. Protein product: CASSYRGVNNEQFF.

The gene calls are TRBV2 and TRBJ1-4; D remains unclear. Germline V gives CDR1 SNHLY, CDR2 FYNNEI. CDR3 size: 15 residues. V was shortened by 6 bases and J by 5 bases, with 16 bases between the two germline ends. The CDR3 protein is CASSLSVNPNEKLFF. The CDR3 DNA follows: TGTGCCAGCAGCCTATCAGTAAACCCGAATGAAAAACTGTTTTTT.